This T cell receptor beta chain was recovered during a study of T cell responses to AZD1222 COVID-19 vaccine. Study-level results: Two AZD1222 administrations were followed by greater Spike-specific TCR breadth and depth. Scientists sampled the repertoires only once the peak T cell response had passed.

Of note for this clone: The antigen is undetermined.

TCRdb keeps only in-frame clones here, not all; method: immunoSEQ multiplex PCR. The data hold some 92,000 clones, with approximately 87% observed a single time. The CDR3 length is 13 residues. Germline loops: CDR1 MNHEY, CDR2 SVGAGI. Trimming at V came to 6 bases and at J to 2 bases, leaving 3 bases not matched to a gene. The rearrangement joins TRBV6-5 to TRBJ1-2; 7 nucleotides agree with TRBD1. This clonotype was sampled from an adult in good health. Here the sequenced sample was peripheral blood, taken on day 0 of AZD1222 vaccination. The CDR3 region has the DNA TGTGCCAGCAGAAGGGGACAGAACTATGGCTACACCTTC. This encodes CASRRGQNYGYTF.